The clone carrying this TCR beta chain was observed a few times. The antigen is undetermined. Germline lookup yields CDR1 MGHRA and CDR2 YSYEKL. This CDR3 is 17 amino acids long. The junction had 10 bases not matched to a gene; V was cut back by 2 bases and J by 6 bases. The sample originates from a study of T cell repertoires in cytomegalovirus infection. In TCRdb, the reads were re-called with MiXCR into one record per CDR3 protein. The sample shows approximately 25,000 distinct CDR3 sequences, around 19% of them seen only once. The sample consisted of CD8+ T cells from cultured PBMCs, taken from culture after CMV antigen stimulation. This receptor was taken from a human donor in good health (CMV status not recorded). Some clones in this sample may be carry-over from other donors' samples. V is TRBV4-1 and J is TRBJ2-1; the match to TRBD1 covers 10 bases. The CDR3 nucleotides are TGCGCCAGCAGCCAATTGGGGACAGGGGAAACCCTCAATGAGCAGTTCTTC. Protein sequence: CASSQLGTGETLNEQFF.